This is a list of T cell receptor beta chains from one sample in a study of blood T cell repertoires in COVID-19. Profiling relied on immunoSEQ multiplex PCR, and the TCRdb table lists in-frame clones only, not all of them. The table includes some 45,000 clones, around 80% detected once. The sequenced sample consisted of peripheral blood. These receptors all stem from a human donor in a cohort sampled during active COVID-19. The CDR3 runs from the conserved cysteine through the conserved F or W. A D gene is named only where the DNA matches it firmly. The size entry is marked missing in some rows and otherwise reads once, few, many or a size class.

abundance	d_gene	v_gene	j_gene	CDR3nt	CDR3aa
NA	TRBD1	TRBV6-5	TRBJ1-1	TGTGCCAGCAGTTACTCTGGACAGGGTCGAACTGAAGCTTTCTTT	CASSYSGQGRTEAFF
NA	TRBD1	TRBV2	TRBJ1-6	TGTGCCAGCAGTGAGACAGGGGGAACAAATTCACCCCTCCACTTT	CASSETGGTNSPLHF
NA	NA	TRBV19	TRBJ2-1	TGTGCCAGTAGTATGTATCTCGGACACCCCTCCTCCTACAATGAGCAGTTCTTC	CASSMYLGHPSSYNEQFF
NA	TRBD1	TRBV6-5	TRBJ2-5	TGTGCCAGCAGTCTAAACAGGGGAGAGACCCAGTACTTC	CASSLNRGETQYF
once	TRBD2	TRBV9	TRBJ2-2	TGTGCCAGCAGCGTCGGGACTAGCGGGAGTGGTACCGGGGAGCTGTTTTTT	CASSVGTSGSGTGELFF
NA	NA	TRBV30	TRBJ1-1	TGTGCCTGGAGTGTCGGGGAGGACACTGAAGCTTTCTTT	CAWSVGEDTEAFF
NA	TRBD1	TRBV9	TRBJ1-5	TGTGCCAGCAGCGTAGTGGACAGGGAGGACAATCAGCCCCAGCATTTT	CASSVVDREDNQPQHF
NA	TRBD1	TRBV6-5	TRBJ2-5	TGTGCCAGCTCCCCAGACAGGGTCGGGGAGACCCAGTACTTC	CASSPDRVGETQYF
NA	TRBD1	TRBV10-3	TRBJ2-5	TGTGCCATCAGTGGACCAGGGGGCATGGAGACCCAGTACTTC	CAISGPGGMETQYF
NA	NA	TRBV12-5	TRBJ2-1	TGTGCTAGTGGCCCCCGGACTTCCAGCTCCTACAATGAGCAGTTCTTC	CASGPRTSSSYNEQFF
NA	TRBD2	TRBV4-2	TRBJ2-2	TGTGCCAGCAGCCAAGAGGGGCTAGCGGCGAACACCGGGGAGCTGTTTTTT	CASSQEGLAANTGELFF
NA	TRBD1	TRBV5-5	TRBJ1-2	TGTGCCAGCAGCTTGGCCTTTCCGGACAGGGGGCAAGCTAACTATGGCTACACCTTC	CASSLAFPDRGQANYGYTF
NA	NA	TRBV4-1	TRBJ1-1	TGCGCCAGCAGCCAAGGAGGCGGCCACATGAACACTGAAGCTTTCTTT	CASSQGGGHMNTEAFF
NA	NA	TRBV27	TRBJ2-3	TGTGCCAGCAGTTCCCCCCCGGGACTCACACAGACTTTCACAGATACGCAGTATTTT	CASSSPPGLTQTFTDTQYF
NA	NA	TRBV18	TRBJ2-2	TGTGCCAGCTCACCGCCCGCCGGGGGAGGGGGCACCGGGGAGCTGTTTTTT	CASSPPAGGGGTGELFF
NA	TRBD2	TRBV19	TRBJ2-1	TGTGCCAGTAGAGTTAGCGGGAAAGGAAACAATGAGCAGTTCTTC	CASRVSGKGNNEQFF
NA	NA	TRBV30	TRBJ2-4	TGTGCCTGGGCTCTAGCGAACATTCAGTACTTC	CAWALANIQYF
NA	NA	TRBV10-3	TRBJ1-1	TGTGCCATCCGAGAGGGGAACACTGAAGCTTTCTTT	CAIREGNTEAFF
few	NA	TRBV10-3	TRBJ1-5	TGTGCCATCTCATCCGGGGACTATAGCAATCAGCCCCAGCATTTT	CAISSGDYSNQPQHF
NA	NA	TRBV11-3	TRBJ2-1	TGTGCCAGCAGCCCCTCTGCAGGCTACAATGAGCAGTTCTTC	CASSPSAGYNEQFF
NA	TRBD1	TRBV29-1	TRBJ1-2	TGCAGCGCCACGGGACAGGGAAACTATGGCTACACCTTC	CSATGQGNYGYTF
NA	NA	TRBV6-5	TRBJ1-3	TGTGCCAGCATGCGGGGGGAGGGGCTCGGAAACACCATATATTTT	CASMRGEGLGNTIYF
NA	TRBD1	TRBV6-5	TRBJ1-5	TGTGCCAGCAGCCGGACAGGGGTCGAACAGCCCCAGCATTTT	CASSRTGVEQPQHF
NA	NA	TRBV12-3/TRBV12-4	TRBJ1-1	TGTGCCAGCAGTAGTACAGTGAACACTGAAGCTTTCTTT	CASSSTVNTEAFF
NA	NA	TRBV11-2	TRBJ2-3	TGTGCCAGCAGCTCATGGGGGCCGGGCGCAGATACGCAGTATTTT	CASSSWGPGADTQYF
NA	NA	TRBV30	TRBJ1-5	TGTGCCTGGAGTTACAACAACAATCAGCCCCAGCATTTT	CAWSYNNNQPQHF
NA	TRBD2	TRBV30	TRBJ2-5	TGTGCCTGGGCTGTGGGACTAGCGGGGATCGAGACCCAGTACTTC	CAWAVGLAGIETQYF
NA	TRBD2	TRBV7-3	TRBJ2-1	TGTGCCAGCAGCTTAGGCCATTGGACTAGCGGGAAGGGTGAGCAGTTCTTC	CASSLGHWTSGKGEQFF
NA	TRBD1	TRBV28	TRBJ1-6	TGTGCCAGCAGTGCAGGGACAGGGGGCAATTCACCCCTCCACTTT	CASSAGTGGNSPLHF
NA	NA	TRBV10-2	TRBJ2-4	TGCGCCAGCAGTGCCGGGGGAACCAAAAACATTCAGTACTTC	CASSAGGTKNIQYF
few	NA	TRBV7-9	TRBJ2-2	TGTGCCAGCAGCCATAGCGGAGCGAACACCGGGGAGCTGTTTTTT	CASSHSGANTGELFF
NA	TRBD1	TRBV11-3	TRBJ2-1	TGTGCCAGCAGCCCCCGGGACAGGGTGGACTACAATGAGCAGTTCTTC	CASSPRDRVDYNEQFF
NA	TRBD2	TRBV5-1	TRBJ2-5	TGCGCCAGCAGCTTGATAGGACTAGCGGTTAAAGAGACCCAGTACTTC	CASSLIGLAVKETQYF